This T cell receptor (beta chain) stems from a study of OX40 agonist ivuxolimab in advanced cancers. TCRdb's table, derived via immunoSEQ multiplex PCR, lists solely in-frame clones and lacks some. The table shows roughly 41,000 clones, with 70% to 90% occurring only once. This clone was found once. This specimen consisted of CD4+ or CD8+ T cells sorted from blood, obtained in a trial of the OX40 agonist ivuxolimab. The clonotype was recovered from an adult with an advanced solid tumor such as melanoma, head and neck, liver or kidney cancer.

CDR3 in DNA: TGCGCCAGCAGCTTTGCAGTCCAAAACTATGGCTACACCTTC. This translates into CASSFAVQNYGYTF. The genes are TRBV5-1 and TRBJ1-2; D gene uncertain. V gave up 2 bases and J gave up 2 bases, with 10 bases separating them. Germline V gene sequence: CDR1 SGHRS, CDR2 YFSETQ. The CDR3 runs to 14 residues. Full variable domain (remainder filled in from reference TRBV5-1 and TRBJ1-2): KAGVTQTPRYLIKTRGQQVTLSCSPISGHRSVSWYQQTPGQGLQFLFEYFSETQRNKGNFPGRFSGRQFSNSRSEMNVSTLELGDSALYLCASSFAVQNYGYTFGSGTRLTVV.